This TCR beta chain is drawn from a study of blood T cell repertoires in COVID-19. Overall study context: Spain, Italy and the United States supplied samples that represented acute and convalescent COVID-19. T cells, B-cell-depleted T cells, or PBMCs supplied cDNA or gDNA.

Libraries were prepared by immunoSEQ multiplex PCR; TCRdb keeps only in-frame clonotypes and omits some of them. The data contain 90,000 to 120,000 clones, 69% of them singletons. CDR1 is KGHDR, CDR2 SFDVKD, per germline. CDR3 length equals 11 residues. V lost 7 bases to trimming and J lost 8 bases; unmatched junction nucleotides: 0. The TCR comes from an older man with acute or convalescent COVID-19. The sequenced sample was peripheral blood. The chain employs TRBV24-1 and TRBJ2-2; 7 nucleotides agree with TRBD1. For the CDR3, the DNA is TGTGCCACCAGGGGACAGGGGGAGCTGTTTTTT. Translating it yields CATRGQGELFF.